This TCR beta chain was sequenced during a study of graft-versus-host responses after intestinal transplantation. V gave up 9 bases and J gave up 5 bases, with 17 bases separating them. The germline gives CDR1 SNHLY, CDR2 FYNNEI. This CDR3 is built from 14 residues. The method was immunoSEQ multiplex PCR; TCRdb's version includes in-frame clones alone and lacks a portion of them. The sample gives some 87,000 clones, over 80% of which show up once; about 1.1% is in the top ten. Note on this clone: Its cognate antigen is unknown.

This receptor was taken from a human donor who was the organ donor for an intestinal transplant. The sample in question was unstimulated CD8+ T cells sorted from spleen or lymph node cells, obtained before transplant. The gene calls are TRBV2 and TRBJ2-1, with a tentative D call TRBD1 (8 bases). The CDR3 region has the DNA TGTGCCAGTGGGAGGGGACAGGCCAACAATGAGCAGTTCTTC. Protein product: CASGRGQANNEQFF. Together with reference TRBV2 and TRBJ2-1, the CDR3 gives the full variable domain: EPEVTQTPSHQVTQMGQEVILRCVPISNHLYFYWYRQILGQKVEFLVSFYNNEISEKSEIFDDQFSVERPDGSNFTLKIRSTKLEDSAMYFCASGRGQANNEQFFGPGTRLTVL.